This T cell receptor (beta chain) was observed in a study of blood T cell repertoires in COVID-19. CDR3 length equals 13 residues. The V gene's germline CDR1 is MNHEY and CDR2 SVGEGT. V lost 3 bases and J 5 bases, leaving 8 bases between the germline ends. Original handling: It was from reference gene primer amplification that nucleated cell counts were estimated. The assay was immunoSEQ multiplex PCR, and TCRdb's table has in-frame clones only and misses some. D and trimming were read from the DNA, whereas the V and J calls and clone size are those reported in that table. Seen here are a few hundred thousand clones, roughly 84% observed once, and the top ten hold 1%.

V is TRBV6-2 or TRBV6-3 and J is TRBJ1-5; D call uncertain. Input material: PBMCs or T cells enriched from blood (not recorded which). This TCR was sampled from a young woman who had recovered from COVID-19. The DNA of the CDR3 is TGTGCCAGCAGTTATCGAGGAGATCAGCCCCAGCATTTT. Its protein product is CASSYRGDQPQHF.